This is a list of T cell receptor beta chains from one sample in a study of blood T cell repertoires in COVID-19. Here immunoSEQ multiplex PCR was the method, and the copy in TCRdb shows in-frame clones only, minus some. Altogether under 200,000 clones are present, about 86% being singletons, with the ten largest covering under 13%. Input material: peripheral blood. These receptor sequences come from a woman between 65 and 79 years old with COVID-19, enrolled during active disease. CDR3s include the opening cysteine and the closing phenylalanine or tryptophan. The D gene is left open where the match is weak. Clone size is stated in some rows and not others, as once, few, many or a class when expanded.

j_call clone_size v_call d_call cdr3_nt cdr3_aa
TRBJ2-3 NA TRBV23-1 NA TGCGCCAGCAGTCAACGGGACTCCGCACCAGATACGCAGTATTTT CASSQRDSAPDTQYF
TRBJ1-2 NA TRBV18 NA TGTGCCAGCTCACCGGCAGCTAACTATGGCTACACCTTC CASSPAANYGYTF
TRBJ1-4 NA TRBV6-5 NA TGTGCCAGCAGTCCCGGGATCGCTAATGAAAAACTGTTTTTT CASSPGIANEKLFF
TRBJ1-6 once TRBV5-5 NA TGTGCCAGCAGCGGTGCAGGTCAGGATTCACCCCTCCACTTT CASSGAGQDSPLHF
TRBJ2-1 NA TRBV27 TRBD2 TGTGCCAGCAGTTTAGCGGGGGGGGTTTACAATGAGCAGTTCTTC CASSLAGGVYNEQFF
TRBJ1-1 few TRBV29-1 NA TGCAGCGCGGAAGGGCGGGATGAAGCTTTCTTT CSAEGRDEAFF
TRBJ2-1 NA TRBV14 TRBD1 TGTGCCAGCAGCGGGCGGACAGGGGGGTACAATGAGCAGTTCTTC CASSGRTGGYNEQFF
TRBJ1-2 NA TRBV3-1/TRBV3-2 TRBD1 TGTGCCAGCAGCCCACAGGGGGGTTCGTCCTATGGCTACACCTTC CASSPQGGSSYGYTF
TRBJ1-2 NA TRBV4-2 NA TGTGCCAGCAGCCAAGGGAGGCGGGGACGGGACTATGGCTACACCTTC CASSQGRRGRDYGYTF
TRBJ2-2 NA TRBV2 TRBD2 TGTGCCAGCAGTTTTCTAGCGGTGACCGGGGAGCTGTTTTTT CASSFLAVTGELFF
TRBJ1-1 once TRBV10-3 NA TGTGCCATCAGGCGATCCGAAAGTACGAACACTGAAGCTTTCTTT CAIRRSESTNTEAFF
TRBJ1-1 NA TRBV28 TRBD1 TGTGCCAGCAGCCGGACAGGGGGGAACACTGAAGCTTTCTTT CASSRTGGNTEAFF
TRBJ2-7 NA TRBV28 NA TGTGCCAGCAGTTTGGGGTTGACCCGGGGGTACGAGCAGTACTTC CASSLGLTRGYEQYF
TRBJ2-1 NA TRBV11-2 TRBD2 TGTGCCAGCAGCTTAGGAGCGGGGGGTAACAATGAGCAGTTCTTC CASSLGAGGNNEQFF
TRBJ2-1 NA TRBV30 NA TGTGCCTGGACCAGGACAAGGAGCTCCTACAATGAGCAGTTCTTC CAWTRTRSSYNEQFF
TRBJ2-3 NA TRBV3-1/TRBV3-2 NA TGTGCCAGCAGCCAAGGGGGGGGCGGGGCAGATACGCAGTATTTT CASSQGGGGADTQYF
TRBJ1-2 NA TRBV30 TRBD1 TGTGCCTGGAGCCCAGGGACAGGGGCCCATGGCTACACCTTC CAWSPGTGAHGYTF
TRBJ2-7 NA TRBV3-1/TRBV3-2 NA TGTGCCAGCAGCCCCAGGGTGTTTGAGGCCTACGAGCAGTACTTC CASSPRVFEAYEQYF
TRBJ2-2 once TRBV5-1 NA TGCGCCAGCAGCTTGGTCCGGGAAAACACCGGGGAGCTGTTTTTT CASSLVRENTGELFF
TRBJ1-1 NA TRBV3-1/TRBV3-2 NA TGTGCCAGCAGCCAGCAGGGGTGGCCTGAAGCTTTCTTT CASSQQGWPEAFF
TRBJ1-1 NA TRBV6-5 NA TGTGCCAGCGATCCTTGGGGACAGAACACTGAAGCTTTCTTT CASDPWGQNTEAFF
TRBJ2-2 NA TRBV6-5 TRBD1 TGTGCCATACAAAAGGGGGCCACCGGGGAGCTGTTTTTT CAIQKGATGELFF
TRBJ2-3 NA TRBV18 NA TGTGCCAGCTCACCAGTCGTCCCCACAGATACGCAGTATTTT CASSPVVPTDTQYF
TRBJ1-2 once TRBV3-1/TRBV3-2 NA TGTGCCAGCAGCCAAGACTCCGCGGGTGGCTACACCTTC CASSQDSAGGYTF
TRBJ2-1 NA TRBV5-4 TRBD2 TGTGCCAGCAGACCAGAGTTGTCGGGGGGGGTTCACAATGAGCAGTTCTTC CASRPELSGGVHNEQFF
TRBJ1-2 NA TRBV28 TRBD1 TGTGCCAGCCGGCCGGGACAGGGGATCTATGGCTACACCTTC CASRPGQGIYGYTF
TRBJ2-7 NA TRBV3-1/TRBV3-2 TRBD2 TGTGCCAGCAGCGGGACTAGCGAGGGTCTTGACGAGCAGTACTTC CASSGTSEGLDEQYF
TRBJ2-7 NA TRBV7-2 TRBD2 TGTGCCAGCAGCTTAAAAAGCGGGGGCGACTACGAGCAGTACTTC CASSLKSGGDYEQYF
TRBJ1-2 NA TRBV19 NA TGTGCCAGTCAAGACAGAAACTATGGCTACACCTTC CASQDRNYGYTF
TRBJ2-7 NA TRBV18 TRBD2 TGTGCCAGCTCACCTAGCGGGGGGGCCGGCGAGCAGTACTTC CASSPSGGAGEQYF
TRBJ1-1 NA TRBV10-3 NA TGTGCCATCAGGGGGTGGGGCTCGTCGAACACTGAAGCTTTCTTT CAIRGWGSSNTEAFF
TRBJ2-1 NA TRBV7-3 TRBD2 TGTGCCAGCAGCCAGAGCGGGGGGGTCTACAATGAGCAGTTCTTC CASSQSGGVYNEQFF
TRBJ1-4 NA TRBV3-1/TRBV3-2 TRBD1 TGTGCCAGCAGCCAAGACATAGGACAGGGCAATGAAAAACTGTTTTTT CASSQDIGQGNEKLFF
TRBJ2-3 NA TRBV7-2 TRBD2 TGTGCCAGCAGCCGCCGGGGACTAGCGATGACAGATACGCAGTATTTT CASSRRGLAMTDTQYF
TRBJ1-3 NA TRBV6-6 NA TGTGCCAGCAGTTGGCCAGGGGCCTCTGGAAACACCATATATTTT CASSWPGASGNTIYF
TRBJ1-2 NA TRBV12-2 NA TGTGCAAGTCGCTTCAGGGCAGCCTCACCAGGCATCTATGGCTACACCTTC CASRFRAASPGIYGYTF
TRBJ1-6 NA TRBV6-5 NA TGTGCCAGCACCGTGGACAGAAAGGGCTCACCCCTCCACTTT CASTVDRKGSPLHF
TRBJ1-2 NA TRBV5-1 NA TGCGCCAGCAGCTTGGGGTCTGTCGGGGGAGGCTACACCTTC CASSLGSVGGGYTF
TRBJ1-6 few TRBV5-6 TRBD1 TGTGCCAGCAGCCATACGGGACAGGGTGGTTCACCCCTCCACTTT CASSHTGQGGSPLHF
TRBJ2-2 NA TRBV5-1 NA TGCGCCAGCAGCTTGAATACCCAGGAGAACACCGGGGAGCTGTTTTTT CASSLNTQENTGELFF
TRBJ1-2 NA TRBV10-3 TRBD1 TGTGCCACCGAGGCACCGGACAGGGCTTACTATGGCTACACCTTC CATEAPDRAYYGYTF
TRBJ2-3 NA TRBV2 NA TGTGCCAGCAGCCCCGGGACCCGCGGGGCAGATACGCAGTATTTT CASSPGTRGADTQYF